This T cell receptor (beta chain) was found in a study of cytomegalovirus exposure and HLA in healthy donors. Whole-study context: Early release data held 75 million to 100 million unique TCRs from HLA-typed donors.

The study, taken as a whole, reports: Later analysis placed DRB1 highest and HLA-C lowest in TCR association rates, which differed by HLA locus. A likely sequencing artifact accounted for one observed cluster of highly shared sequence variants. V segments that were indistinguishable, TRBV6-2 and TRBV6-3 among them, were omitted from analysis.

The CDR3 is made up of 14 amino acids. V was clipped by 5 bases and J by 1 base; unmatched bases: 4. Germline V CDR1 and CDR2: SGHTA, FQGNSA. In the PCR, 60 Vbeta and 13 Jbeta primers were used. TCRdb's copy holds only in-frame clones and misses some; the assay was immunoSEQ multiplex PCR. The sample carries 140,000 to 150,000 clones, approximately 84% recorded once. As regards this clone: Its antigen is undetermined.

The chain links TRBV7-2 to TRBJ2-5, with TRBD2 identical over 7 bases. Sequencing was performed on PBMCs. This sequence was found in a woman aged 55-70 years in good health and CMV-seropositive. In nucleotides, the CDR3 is TGTGCCAGCAGCCTACGGACTAGCCAAGAGACCCAGTACTTC. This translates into CASSLRTSQETQYF.